Shown below are 23 T cell receptor beta chains from a single sample sequenced in a study of Graves' ophthalmopathy and Graves' hyperthyroidism. CDR3 regions of TCR beta were amplified from RNA transcripts. The authors performed first-round RT-PCR with HTBI primers and then a second-round multiplex PCR. TCRdb itself ran the multiplex PCR reads through MiXCR, one entry per CDR3 protein. The repertoire consists of 660,000 or so distinct CDR3 sequences, with just over 40% occurring once and the leading ten covering around 3.3%. Sequencing was done on a sample of peripheral blood. The receptors stem from an adult man with Graves' ophthalmopathy.

As for this clonotype: Since no conserved phenylalanine or tryptophan closes the CDR3, a read error is the likely cause. J is TRBJ2-7 and V is TRBV25-1; D remains ambiguous. Germline V gene sequence: CDR1 MGHDK, CDR2 SYGVNS. With 11 bases removed from V and 2 bases from J, the gap between germline ends came to 13 bases. The CDR3 sequence is 12 residues long. The CDR3 is CAWSTSTYEQYY. CDR3 DNA sequence: TGTGCCTGGAGCACCTCCACCTACGAGCAGTACTAC.

This clonotype has ten or more counts. The chain has TRBV12-3 or TRBV12-4 and TRBJ2-5; 8 nucleotides agree with TRBD1. The CDR3 has 15 residues. V was clipped by 5 bases and J by 1 base; unmatched bases: 6. The CDR3 DNA follows: TGTGCCAGCAGTAGAGGACAGGGCACCCAAGAGACCCAGTACTTC. Residues: CASSRGQGTQETQYF.

This clonotype was seen many times. The chain has TRBV2 and TRBJ2-7; the match to TRBD1 covers 7 bases. Per the germline V gene, CDR1 is SNHLY and CDR2 is FYNNEI. The junction had 2 bases not matched to a gene; V was cut back by 7 bases and J by 2 bases. The CDR3 extends over 12 amino acids. DNA for the CDR3: TGTGCCAGCAAGGGGGCGGCCTACGAGCAGTACTTC. The encoded protein is CASKGAAYEQYF.

This clonotype has more than one count but fewer than ten. The rearrangement uses TRBV6-6 and TRBJ2-7, with D unresolved. Between the trimmed V and J ends, which lost 5 bases and 0 bases, there was a span of 8 bases. CDR1 is MNHNY, CDR2 SVGAGI, per germline (reference sequence). This CDR3 spans 13 amino acids. This CDR3 is CASSGVSSYEQYF. The CDR3, as DNA: TGTGCCAGCAGTGGTGTGAGCTCCTACGAGCAGTACTTC.

The rearrangement uses TRBV7-3 and TRBJ2-5, with 7 bases matching TRBD1. With V trimmed by 5 bases and J by 2 bases, 8 bases remained unmatched. Germline CDR1 SGHTA, CDR2 FQGTGA. The CDR3 spans 15 residues. The CDR3: CASSPTGSKQETQYF. The CDR3 DNA sequence: TGTGCCAGCAGCCCGACAGGGTCGAAGCAAGAGACCCAGTACTTC.

This clonotype was seen a handful of times. One junction end does not reproduce the germline sequence, and a read error may be involved. The chain has TRBV7-2 and TRBJ1-6, with D possibly matching TRBD1 (6 bases). The CDR3 consists of 20 residues. Germline CDR1 and CDR2: SGHTA and FQGNSA. CDR3 residues: CASSPARVGARVTNPSPLHF. The CDR3 coding sequence is TGCGCCAGCAGCCCTGCCCGTGTGGGGGCGCGGGTCACTAACCCTTCACCCCTCCACTTT.

This clonotype was observed at least ten times. The rearrangement joins TRBV7-9 to TRBJ1-1, with a weak D call TRBD1 (5 bases). Germline V gene sequence: CDR1 SEHNR, CDR2 FQNEAQ (reference sequence). The CDR3 loop spans 12 amino acids. Deletions cut 8 bases from V and 4 bases from J, with 11 bases between. This chain's CDR3 is CASPYRFTEAFF. DNA for the CDR3: TGTGCCAGCCCCTACAGGTTCACTGAAGCTTTCTTT.

This clonotype was seen at least ten times. The chain has TRBV2 and TRBJ1-6; D might be TRBD1 (6 bases). The CDR3 is made up of 13 amino acids. The germline V gene has CDR1 SNHLY and CDR2 FYNNEI. With 5 bases removed from V and 13 bases from J, the gap between germline ends came to 15 bases. The CDR3 is CASSSTGFSPLHF. DNA for the CDR3: TGTGCCAGCAGTTCGACAGGCTTCTCTCCCCTCCACTTT.

This clonotype appeared many times. The chain couples TRBV19 to TRBJ1-1; the match to TRBD1 covers 9 bases. CDR1 is LNHDA and CDR2 is SQIVND in the germline V gene (reference sequence). With V trimmed by 8 bases and J by 1 base, 5 bases remained unmatched. This CDR3 comprises 14 residues. For the CDR3, the DNA is TGTGCCAGTGTTGGACAGGGGACGAACACTGAAGCTTTCTTT. Protein: CASVGQGTNTEAFF.

To note about this clonotype: Just one base apart from a much larger clone, this may be a read error. The J gene is TRBJ2-5, the V gene TRBV6-5; D gene unclear. This CDR3 region has 14 residues. Germline-derived CDR1 and CDR2 are MNHEY and SVGAGI. In DNA, the CDR3 is TGTGCCAGCAGTGAAGTTCGAGATCAAGGGACCCAGTACTTC. Residues: CASSEVRDQGTQYF.

The chain couples TRBV12-3 or TRBV12-4 to TRBJ1-2; 7 bases match TRBD1. The length of the CDR3 is 15 residues. The V and J ends lost 5 bases and 4 bases, in that order; junction bases with no gene match: 10. This chain's CDR3 is CASSPGDRDAYGYTF. The CDR3 nucleotides are TGTGCCAGCAGTCCGGGGGACAGAGACGCCTATGGCTACACCTTC.

This clonotype was recorded a few times. The chain has TRBV6-4 and TRBJ2-7; TRBD2 is a possible D gene (6 bases). V dropped 0 bases and J dropped 7 bases, with 16 bases sitting between them. Germline V gene data show CDR1 as MRHNA and CDR2 as SNTAGT. This CDR3 is built from 15 residues. CDR3 in amino acids: CASSDSSRGRGEQYF. The DNA of the CDR3 is TGTGCCAGCAGTGACTCGAGTCGGGGTCGGGGGGAGCAGTACTTC.

This clonotype has only a few counts. The chain links TRBV11-3 to TRBJ1-4, with 7 bases identical to TRBD1. The CDR3 totals 16 residues. Trimming at V came to 2 bases and at J to 3 bases, leaving 6 bases not matched to a gene. Germline lookup yields CDR1 SGHNT and CDR2 YENEEA. CDR3 nucleotides: TGTGCCAGCAGCTTACCCGGGACAGTTCCTAATGAAAAACTGTTTTTT. It is translated as CASSLPGTVPNEKLFF.

In the case of this clonotype: A much larger clone differs from this one at a single base, so this may be a read error. The V gene is TRBV10-3, the J gene TRBJ2-2, with 7 bases aligning to TRBD2. The CDR3 is made up of 16 amino acids. V trimming: 8 bases; J trimming: 4 bases; junction bases outside the gene matches: 13. Germline-derived CDR1 and CDR2 are ENHRY and SYGVKD. In DNA form, the CDR3 reads TGTGCCATCCGTCCGGGACGGGGGGATTTCACCGGGGAGCTGTTTTTT. Its translation: CAIRPGRGDFTGELFF.

The chain carries TRBV10-3 and TRBJ1-3, with D tentatively TRBD1 (6 bases). Trimming cost V 10 bases and J 4 bases, with 20 bases left between them. In germline, CDR1 is ENHRY, CDR2 SYGVKD. The CDR3 runs to 15 residues. The CDR3 region is CASSIDPGHGNTIYF. The CDR3, as DNA: TGTGCCAGCAGCATAGACCCGGGACACGGAAACACCATATATTTT.

Written as DNA, the CDR3 is TGTGCCAGCAGTTTGGGAGGGGTCCTGTTGGCCCAGTACTTC. Protein: CASSLGGVLLAQYF. V is TRBV6-1 and J is TRBJ2-5, with 7 bases that match TRBD2. The ends lost 5 bases at V and 9 bases at J; junction bases unmatched: 12. Germline loops: CDR1 MNHNS, CDR2 SASEGT. The CDR3 totals 14 residues.

This chain connects TRBV25-1 to TRBJ2-7; 8 bases map to TRBD2. This CDR3 spans 17 amino acids. The germline V gene encodes CDR1 MGHDK and CDR2 SYGVNS. V shed 3 bases and J 5 bases; nucleotides not matched to a gene: 15. As DNA, the CDR3 is TGTGCCAGCAGTGAGGTCGGGAACAGCGGGAGTAGTCACGAGCAGTACTTC. It encodes CASSEVGNSGSSHEQYF.

Ten or more counts support this clonotype. The V call is TRBV6-6, the J call TRBJ1-2, with TRBD1 as a possible D gene (5 bases). The germline V gene encodes CDR1 MNHNY and CDR2 SVGAGI (reference sequence). The V gene lost 5 bases and the J gene lost 7 bases, with 14 bases spanning the gap. The CDR3 covers 13 residues. The CDR3 spells CASSSRETAGYTF. CDR3 nucleotide sequence: TGTGCCAGCAGTAGCAGGGAGACGGCTGGCTACACCTTC.

This clonotype was found many times. J is TRBJ2-7 and V is TRBV6-5; D is uncertain. The CDR3 length is 15 residues. The germline CDR1 and CDR2 sequences are MNHEY and SVGAGI. V lost 6 bases and J 0 bases, leaving 15 bases between the germline ends. CDR3 loop: CASSRSGGSSYEQYF. CDR3 DNA sequence: TGTGCCAGCAGCCGTAGTGGCGGCAGCTCCTACGAGCAGTACTTC.

The chain joins TRBV2 to TRBJ2-5; 7 bases match TRBD2. The CDR3 consists of 13 residues. V lost 8 bases and J lost 2; bases outside the gene matches: 5. From germline, CDR1 is SNHLY and CDR2 FYNNEI. The CDR3 spells CASLMGGQETQYF. For the CDR3, the DNA is TGTGCCAGCCTCATGGGGGGGCAAGAGACCCAGTACTTC.

The chain carries TRBV5-1 and TRBJ2-5, with 14 bases that match TRBD2. The CDR3 loop spans 17 amino acids. The germline V gene has CDR1 SGHRS and CDR2 YFSETQ. With V trimmed by 1 base and J by 5 bases, 7 bases remained unmatched. CDR3 DNA: TGCGCCAGCAGCTTGTTCTCGGGGACTAGCGGGAGTGAGACCCAGTACTTC. This encodes CASSLFSGTSGSETQYF.

The gene calls are TRBV5-8 and TRBJ1-2; D perhaps matches TRBD1 (6 bases). The V and J ends lost 7 bases and 4 bases respectively, with 17 bases between them. The CDR3 loop spans 14 amino acids. Germline-derived CDR1 and CDR2 are SGHTS and YDEGEE. CDR3 nucleotide sequence: TGTGCCAGCGCCCAGGGAGGGGGTTCCTATGGCTACACCTTC. Its protein product is CASAQGGGSYGYTF.

The rearrangement links TRBV20-1 to TRBJ2-1, with a possible D match to TRBD2 (6 bases). Germline CDR1 is DFQATT and CDR2 is SNEGSKA (reference sequence). The CDR3 runs 12 residues. Trimming left V 5 bases short and J 6 bases short, with 11 bases between. In DNA form, the CDR3 reads TGCAGTGCTCTTGGAGGGAGCAATGAGCAGTTCTTC. Translation: CSALGGSNEQFF.